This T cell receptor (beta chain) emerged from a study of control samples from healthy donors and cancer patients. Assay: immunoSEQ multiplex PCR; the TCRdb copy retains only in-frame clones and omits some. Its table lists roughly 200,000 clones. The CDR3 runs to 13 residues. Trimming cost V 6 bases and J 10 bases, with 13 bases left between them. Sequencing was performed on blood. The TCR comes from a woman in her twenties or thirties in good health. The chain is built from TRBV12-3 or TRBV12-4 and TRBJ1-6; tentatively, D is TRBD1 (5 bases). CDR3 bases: TGTGCCAGCAGCCGCAGGGTGATCTCACCCCTCCACTTT. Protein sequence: CASSRRVISPLHF.